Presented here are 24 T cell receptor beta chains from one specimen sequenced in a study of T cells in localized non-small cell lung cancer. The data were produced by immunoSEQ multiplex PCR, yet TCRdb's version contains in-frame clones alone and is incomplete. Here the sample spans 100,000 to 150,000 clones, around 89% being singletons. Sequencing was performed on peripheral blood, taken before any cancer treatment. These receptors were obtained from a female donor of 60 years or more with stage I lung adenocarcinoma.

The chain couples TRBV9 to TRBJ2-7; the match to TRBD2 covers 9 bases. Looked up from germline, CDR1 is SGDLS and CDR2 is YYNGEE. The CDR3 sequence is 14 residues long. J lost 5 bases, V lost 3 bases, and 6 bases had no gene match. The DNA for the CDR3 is TGTGCCAGCAGCGAAGGGGGACTAGCCGACGAGCAGTACTTC. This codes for CASSEGGLADEQYF.

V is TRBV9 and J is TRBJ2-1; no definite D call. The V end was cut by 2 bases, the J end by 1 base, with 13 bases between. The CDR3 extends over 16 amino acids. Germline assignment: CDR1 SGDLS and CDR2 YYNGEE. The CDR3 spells CASSVELAVSYNEQFF. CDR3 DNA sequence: TGTGCCAGCAGCGTGGAATTGGCGGTATCCTACAATGAGCAGTTCTTC.

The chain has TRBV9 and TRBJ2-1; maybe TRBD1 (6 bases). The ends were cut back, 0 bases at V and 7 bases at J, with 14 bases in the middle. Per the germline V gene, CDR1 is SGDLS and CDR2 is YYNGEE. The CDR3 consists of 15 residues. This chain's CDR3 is CASSVGGQILNEQFF. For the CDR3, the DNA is TGTGCCAGCAGCGTAGGGGGACAAATCCTAAATGAGCAGTTCTTC.

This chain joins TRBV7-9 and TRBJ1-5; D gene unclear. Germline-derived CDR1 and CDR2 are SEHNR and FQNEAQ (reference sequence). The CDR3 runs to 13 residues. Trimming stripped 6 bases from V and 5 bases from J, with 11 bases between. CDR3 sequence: CASSIMRDQPQHF. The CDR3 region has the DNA TGTGCCAGCAGTATTATGCGGGATCAGCCCCAGCATTTT.

The CDR3: CASSTGGTGASGNTIYF. In DNA, the CDR3 is TGTGCCAGCAGCACCGGGGGGACAGGAGCCTCTGGAAACACCATATATTTT. The chain links TRBV9 to TRBJ1-3, with TRBD1 matching 8 bases. Germline values: CDR1 SGDLS, CDR2 YYNGEE. The CDR3 loop spans 17 amino acids. Losses at the gene ends were 4 bases for V and 0 bases for J; bases not matched to a gene: 9.

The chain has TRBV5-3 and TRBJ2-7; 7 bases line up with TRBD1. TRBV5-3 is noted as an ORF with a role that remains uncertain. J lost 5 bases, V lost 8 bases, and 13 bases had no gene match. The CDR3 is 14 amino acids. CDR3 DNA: TGTGCCAGCAGCCCCGGGACAGACTATGACGAGCAGTACTTC. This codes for CASSPGTDYDEQYF.

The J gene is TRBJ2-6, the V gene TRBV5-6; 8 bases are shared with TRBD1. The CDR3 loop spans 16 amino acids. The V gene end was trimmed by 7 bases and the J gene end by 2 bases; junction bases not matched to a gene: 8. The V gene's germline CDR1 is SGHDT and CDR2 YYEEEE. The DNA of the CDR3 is TGTGCCAGCGGTAGGACAGGGCCAGCTGGGGCCAACGTCCTGACTTTC. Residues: CASGRTGPAGANVLTF.

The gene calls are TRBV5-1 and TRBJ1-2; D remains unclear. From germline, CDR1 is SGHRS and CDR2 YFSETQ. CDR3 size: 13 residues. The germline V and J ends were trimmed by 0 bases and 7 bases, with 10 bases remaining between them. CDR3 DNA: TGCGCCAGCAGCTTGGACGGGATCGGTGGCTACACCTTC. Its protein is CASSLDGIGGYTF.

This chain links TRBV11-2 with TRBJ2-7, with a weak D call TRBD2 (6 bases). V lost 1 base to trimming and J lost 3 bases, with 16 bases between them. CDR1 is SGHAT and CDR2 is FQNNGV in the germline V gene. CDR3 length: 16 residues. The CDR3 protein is CASSLVGGNTYYEQYF. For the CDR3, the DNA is TGTGCCAGCAGCTTAGTGGGCGGGAATACCTACTACGAGCAGTACTTC. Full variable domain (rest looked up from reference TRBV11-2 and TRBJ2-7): EAGVAQSPRYKIIEKRQSVAFWCNPISGHATLYWYQQILGQGPKLLIQFQNNGVVDDSQLPKDRFSAERLKGVDSTLKIQPAKLEDSAVYLCASSLVGGNTYYEQYFGPGTRLTVT.

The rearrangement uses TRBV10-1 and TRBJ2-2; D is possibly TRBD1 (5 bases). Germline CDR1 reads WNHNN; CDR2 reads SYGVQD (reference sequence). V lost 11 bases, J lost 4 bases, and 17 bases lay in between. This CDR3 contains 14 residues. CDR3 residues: CASSPKGVTGELFF. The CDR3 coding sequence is TGCGCCTCCAGCCCAAAAGGGGTCACCGGGGAGCTGTTTTTT.

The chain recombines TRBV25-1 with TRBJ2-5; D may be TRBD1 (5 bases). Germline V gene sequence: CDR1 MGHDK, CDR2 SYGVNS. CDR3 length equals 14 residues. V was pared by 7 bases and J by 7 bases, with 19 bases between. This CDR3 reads CASNPTQGTGTQYF. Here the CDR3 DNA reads TGTGCCAGCAACCCAACCCAGGGTACGGGGACCCAGTACTTC.

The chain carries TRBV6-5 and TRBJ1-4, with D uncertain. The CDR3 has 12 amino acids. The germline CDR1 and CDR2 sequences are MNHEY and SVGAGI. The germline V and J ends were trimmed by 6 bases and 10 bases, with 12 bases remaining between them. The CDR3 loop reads CASRTRDGKLFF. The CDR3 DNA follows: TGTGCCAGCAGAACGAGGGATGGAAAACTGTTTTTT.

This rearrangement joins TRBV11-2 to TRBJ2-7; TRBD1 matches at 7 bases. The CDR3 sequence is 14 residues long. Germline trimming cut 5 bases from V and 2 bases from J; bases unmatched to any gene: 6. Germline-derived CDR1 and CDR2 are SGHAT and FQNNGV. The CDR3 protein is CASSRLTGAYEQYF. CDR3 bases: TGTGCCAGCAGCCGATTAACAGGGGCCTACGAGCAGTACTTC.

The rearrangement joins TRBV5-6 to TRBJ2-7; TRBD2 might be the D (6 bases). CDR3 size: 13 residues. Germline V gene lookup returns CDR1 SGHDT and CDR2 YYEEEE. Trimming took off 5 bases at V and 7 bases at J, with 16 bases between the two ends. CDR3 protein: CASRWGETGEQYF. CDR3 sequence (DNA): TGTGCCAGCAGATGGGGGGAGACGGGAGAGCAGTACTTC.

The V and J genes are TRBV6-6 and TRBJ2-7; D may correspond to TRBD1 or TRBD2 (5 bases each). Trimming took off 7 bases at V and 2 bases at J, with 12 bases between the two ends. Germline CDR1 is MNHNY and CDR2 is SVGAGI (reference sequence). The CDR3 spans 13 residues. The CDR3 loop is CASTGTGPYEQYF. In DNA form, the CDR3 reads TGTGCCAGCACAGGTACGGGACCCTACGAGCAGTACTTC.

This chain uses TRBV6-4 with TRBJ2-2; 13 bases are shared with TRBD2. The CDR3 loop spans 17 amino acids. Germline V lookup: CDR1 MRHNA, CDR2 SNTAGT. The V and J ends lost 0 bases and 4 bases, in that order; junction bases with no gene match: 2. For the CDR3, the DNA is TGTGCCAGCAGTGACTCCGGGACTAGCGGGGCCACCGGGGAGCTGTTTTTT. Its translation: CASSDSGTSGATGELFF.

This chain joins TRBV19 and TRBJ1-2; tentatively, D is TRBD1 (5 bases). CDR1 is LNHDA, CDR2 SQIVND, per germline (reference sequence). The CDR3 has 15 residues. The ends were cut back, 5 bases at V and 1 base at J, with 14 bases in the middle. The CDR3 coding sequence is TGTGCCAGTAGTCCTGGGGCCAGAGTTAACTATGGCTACACCTTC. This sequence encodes CASSPGARVNYGYTF.

The CDR3 is CASSSMRHRQYGYTF. The CDR3 DNA follows: TGTGCCAGCAGCTCGATGAGACACAGGCAGTACGGCTACACCTTC. The rearrangement joins TRBV5-4 to TRBJ1-2; D perhaps matches TRBD1 (5 bases). The CDR3 sequence is 15 residues long. The ends were cut back, 3 bases at V and 8 bases at J, with 20 bases in the middle. The germline gives CDR1 SGHNT, CDR2 YYREEE (reference sequence). Full variable domain (rest looked up from reference TRBV5-4 and TRBJ1-2): ETGVTQSPTHLIKTRGQQVTLRCSSQSGHNTVSWYQQALGQGPQFIFQYYREEENGRGNFPPRFSGLQFPNYSSELNVNALELDDSALYLCASSSMRHRQYGYTFGSGTRLTVV.

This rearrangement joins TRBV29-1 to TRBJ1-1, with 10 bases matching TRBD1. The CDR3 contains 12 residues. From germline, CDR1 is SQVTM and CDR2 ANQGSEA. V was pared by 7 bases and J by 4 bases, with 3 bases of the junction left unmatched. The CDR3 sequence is CSAGTGATEAFF. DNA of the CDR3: TGCAGCGCAGGGACAGGGGCCACTGAAGCTTTCTTT.

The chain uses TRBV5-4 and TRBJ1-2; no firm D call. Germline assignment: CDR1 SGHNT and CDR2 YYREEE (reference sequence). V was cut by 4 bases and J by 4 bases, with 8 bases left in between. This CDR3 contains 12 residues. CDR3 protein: CASSPGPYGYTF. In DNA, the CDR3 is TGTGCCAGCAGCCCAGGACCCTATGGCTACACCTTC.

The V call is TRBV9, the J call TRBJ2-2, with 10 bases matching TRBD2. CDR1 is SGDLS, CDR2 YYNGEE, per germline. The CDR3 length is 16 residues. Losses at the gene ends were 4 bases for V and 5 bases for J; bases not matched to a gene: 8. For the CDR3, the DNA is TGTGCCAGCAGCTCCAAGCGGGAGGGCCCAACCGGGGAGCTGTTTTTT. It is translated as CASSSKREGPTGELFF.

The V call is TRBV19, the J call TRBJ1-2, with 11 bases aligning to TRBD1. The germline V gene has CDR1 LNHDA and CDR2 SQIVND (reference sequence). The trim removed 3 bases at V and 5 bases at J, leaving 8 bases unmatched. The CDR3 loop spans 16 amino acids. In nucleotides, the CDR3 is TGTGCCAGTAGTATTAGGACAGGGGGCGACGGATATGGCTACACCTTC. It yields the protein CASSIRTGGDGYGYTF.

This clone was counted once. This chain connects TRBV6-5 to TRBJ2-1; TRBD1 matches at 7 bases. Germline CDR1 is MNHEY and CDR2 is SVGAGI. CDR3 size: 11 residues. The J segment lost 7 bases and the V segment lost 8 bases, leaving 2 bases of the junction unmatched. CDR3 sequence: CASEGANEQFF. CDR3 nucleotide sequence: TGTGCCAGCGAGGGGGCTAATGAGCAGTTCTTC.

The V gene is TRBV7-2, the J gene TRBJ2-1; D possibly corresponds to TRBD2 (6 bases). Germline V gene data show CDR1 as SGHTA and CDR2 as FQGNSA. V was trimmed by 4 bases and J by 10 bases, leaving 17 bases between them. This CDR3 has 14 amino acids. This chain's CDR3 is CASSSTRGVREQFF. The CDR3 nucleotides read TGTGCCAGCAGCTCGACGCGGGGAGTACGAGAGCAGTTCTTC.